Presented here are 20 T cell receptor beta chains from one specimen sequenced in a study of T cells in localized non-small cell lung cancer. The protocol was immunoSEQ multiplex PCR, while the TCRdb copy is restricted to in-frame clones and leaves out a portion. The repertoire holds about 28,000 clones, about 86% seen once, with 4% to 5.5% in the top ten. The specimen comprised peripheral blood mononuclear cells, sampled before any cancer treatment. Source of these receptors: a man aged 40 to 75 with stage III lung adenocarcinoma.

The chain recombines TRBV10-3 with TRBJ2-7; D is tentatively TRBD1 or TRBD2 (5 bases each). V lost 6 bases, J lost 5 bases, and 14 bases lay in between. The CDR3 loop spans 13 amino acids. Germline CDR1 ENHRY, CDR2 SYGVKD. Here the CDR3 DNA reads TGTGCCATCAGGACCAGGGTCGGGGACGAGCAGTACTTC. Translated: CAIRTRVGDEQYF.

V usage is TRBV19 and J usage is TRBJ1-4; 8 nucleotides align to TRBD1. The CDR3 contains 14 residues. Germline CDR1 LNHDA, CDR2 SQIVND (reference sequence). With V trimmed by 7 bases and J by 2 bases, 3 bases remained unmatched. CDR3 residues: CASNQGATNEKLFF. As DNA, the CDR3 is TGTGCCAGTAACCAGGGGGCGACTAATGAAAAACTGTTTTTT.

The chain joins TRBV27 to TRBJ2-4, with D maybe TRBD1 (5 bases). CDR1 and CDR2 (germline): MNHEY, SMNVEV (reference sequence). Trimming took 6 bases from V and 2 from J, leaving 11 bases between them. The CDR3 length is 14 residues. This CDR3 reads CASRSRGTKNIQYF. The CDR3 coding sequence is TGTGCCAGCAGATCAAGGGGAACCAAAAACATTCAGTACTTC.

J is TRBJ2-7 and V is TRBV11-2; TRBD2 matches at 8 bases. The ends lost 5 bases at V and 6 bases at J; junction bases unmatched: 12. The CDR3 loop spans 15 amino acids. Germline V gene data show CDR1 as SGHAT and CDR2 as FQNNGV. The CDR3, as DNA: TGTGCCAGCAGCGAGTTAGCGGGAAAAGGACGCGAGCAGTACTTC. This translates into CASSELAGKGREQYF.

The chain couples TRBV4-2 to TRBJ1-5; possible D gene TRBD1, 6 bases. Germline loops: CDR1 LGHNA, CDR2 YNFKEQ. The V gene lost 6 bases and the J gene lost 6 bases, with 9 bases spanning the gap. The CDR3 length is 12 residues. DNA for the CDR3: TGTGCCAGCAGTCAGGACAGTCAGCCCCAGCATTTT. Amino acids: CASSQDSQPQHF.

V gene TRBV5-1 combines with J gene TRBJ1-1; D possibly corresponds to TRBD1 (6 bases). Trimming left V 3 bases short and J 7 bases short, with 10 bases between. This CDR3 contains 12 residues. Germline V gene sequence: CDR1 SGHRS, CDR2 YFSETQ. As DNA, the CDR3 is TGCGCCAGCAGCTCCGGACAGATTGAAGCTTTCTTT. This sequence encodes CASSSGQIEAFF.

The rearrangement links TRBV18 to TRBJ2-7; a possible D gene is TRBD2 (6 bases). Looked up from germline, CDR1 is KGHSH and CDR2 is LQKENI. V was clipped by 0 bases and J by 9 bases, with 18 bases between them. The length of the CDR3 is 15 residues. The CDR3 loop reads CASSPPGLDRSGQYF. DNA for the CDR3: TGTGCCAGCTCACCACCGGGACTGGATAGAAGCGGGCAGTACTTC.

The chain links TRBV19 to TRBJ2-1; 12 bases align to TRBD2. Germline CDR1 is LNHDA and CDR2 is SQIVND (reference sequence). The V and J ends lost 0 bases and 3 bases, in that order; junction bases with no gene match: 6. The CDR3 sequence is 18 residues long. The CDR3 sequence: CASSIDRLAGANYNEQFF. The CDR3 DNA sequence: TGTGCCAGTAGTATAGATCGACTAGCGGGAGCTAACTACAATGAGCAGTTCTTC.

This CDR3 is CASSQTVAQYF. In DNA form, the CDR3 reads TGTGCCAGCAGTCAGACTGTAGCCCAGTACTTC. The chain couples TRBV2 to TRBJ2-5; D gene ambiguous. The V gene's germline CDR1 is SNHLY and CDR2 FYNNEI. V dropped 5 bases and J dropped 9 bases, with 10 bases sitting between them. The CDR3 is made up of 11 amino acids.

V and J are TRBV6-1 and TRBJ1-1, with D uncertain. V was pared by 3 bases and J by 7 bases, with 6 bases between. This CDR3 region has 11 residues. From germline, CDR1 is MNHNS and CDR2 SASEGT. The CDR3 region has the DNA TGTGCCAGCAGTGACGCCCTTGAAGCTTTCTTT. Translated: CASSDALEAFF.

The V gene is TRBV30, the J gene TRBJ2-7; D perhaps matches TRBD2 (6 bases). V was clipped by 4 bases and J by 5 bases, with 12 bases between them. This CDR3 spans 12 amino acids. The germline gives CDR1 GTSNPN, CDR2 SVGIG (reference sequence). CDR3: CAWTREDHEQYF. The CDR3 coding sequence is TGTGCCTGGACAAGGGAGGACCACGAGCAGTACTTC.

The chain has TRBV18 and TRBJ2-1; 7 bases align to TRBD2. The V and J ends lost 5 bases and 2 bases, in that order; junction bases with no gene match: 9. Per the germline V gene, CDR1 is KGHSH and CDR2 is LQKENI. The CDR3 contains 16 residues. This CDR3 reads CASSSLGGSPYNEQFF. The CDR3 DNA reads as TGTGCCAGCTCATCTCTCGGCGGGAGTCCCTACAATGAGCAGTTCTTC.

V and J are TRBV21-1 and TRBJ2-7; TRBD2 reflects the table's D call only, with no check against the DNA. TRBV21-1 is assigned pseudogene status. There are 17 residues in the CDR3. The DNA of the CDR3 is TGTGCCAGCAGCAAAGCAGAATTAGCGGGAGCCCCATACGAGCAGTACTTC. Translated, it gives CASSKAELAGAPYEQYF.

J is TRBJ2-2 and V is TRBV28; 10 nucleotides agree with TRBD2. Germline CDR1 reads MDHEN; CDR2 reads SYDVKM. The CDR3 spans 15 residues. With V trimmed by 5 bases and J by 5 bases, 5 bases remained unmatched. The CDR3 sequence: CASSVAGGFTGELFF. CDR3 coding DNA: TGTGCCAGCAGTGTAGCGGGGGGATTTACCGGGGAGCTGTTTTTT.

The genes are TRBV19 and TRBJ2-1; tentative D call: TRBD2 (5 bases). This CDR3 has 13 residues. Deletions cut 5 bases from V and 5 bases from J, with 10 bases between. The germline V gene encodes CDR1 LNHDA and CDR2 SQIVND (reference sequence). Written as DNA, the CDR3 is TGTGCCAGTAGTCCCGACTATCACAATGAGCAGTTCTTC. Its protein is CASSPDYHNEQFF.

The chain links TRBV4-1 to TRBJ2-5; D possibly uses TRBD1 or TRBD2 (5 bases each). CDR1 and CDR2 (germline): MGHRA, YSYEKL. V gave up 0 bases and J gave up 5 bases, with 16 bases separating them. This CDR3 spans 16 amino acids. DNA for the CDR3: TGCGCCAGCAGCCAAGATCCCCCCCCGAGGGACGAGACCCAGTACTTC. Amino acid sequence: CASSQDPPPRDETQYF.

The chain uses TRBV10-1 and TRBJ2-5; 8 positions agree with TRBD1. The germline CDR1 and CDR2 sequences are WNHNN and SYGVQD (reference sequence). The trim removed 5 bases at V and 0 bases at J, leaving 5 bases unmatched. CDR3 length: 15 amino acids. The CDR3: CASSPGQAYQETQYF. CDR3 DNA: TGCGCCAGCAGTCCGGGACAGGCGTACCAAGAGACCCAGTACTTC.

The chain recombines TRBV5-1 with TRBJ2-2; D perhaps matches TRBD2 (6 bases). This CDR3 contains 16 residues. V lost 7 bases, J lost 0 bases, and 16 bases lay in between. CDR1 SGHRS and CDR2 YFSETQ come from the germline V gene. CDR3 protein: CASFGEVVANTGELFF. CDR3 sequence (DNA): TGCGCCAGCTTTGGGGAGGTAGTCGCGAACACCGGGGAGCTGTTTTTT.

This sequence joins TRBV14 and TRBJ2-5, with TRBD2 matching over 8 bases. Losses at the gene ends were 2 bases for V and 5 bases for J; bases not matched to a gene: 13. The CDR3 is made up of 17 amino acids. Germline V gene sequence: CDR1 SGHDN, CDR2 FVKESK. The CDR3, as DNA: TGTGCCAGCAGCCAACGACGGGGGGGCCTTATTTCCGAGACCCAGTACTTC. This translates into CASSQRRGGLISETQYF.

This chain links TRBV9 with TRBJ1-6; D not resolved. The CDR3 runs 15 residues. The V end was cut by 7 bases, the J end by 0 bases, with 11 bases between. Germline values: CDR1 SGDLS, CDR2 YYNGEE. Here the CDR3 DNA reads TGTGCCAGCGGCCCAGGTAGCTCCTATAATTCACCCCTCCACTTT. Its protein product is CASGPGSSYNSPLHF.